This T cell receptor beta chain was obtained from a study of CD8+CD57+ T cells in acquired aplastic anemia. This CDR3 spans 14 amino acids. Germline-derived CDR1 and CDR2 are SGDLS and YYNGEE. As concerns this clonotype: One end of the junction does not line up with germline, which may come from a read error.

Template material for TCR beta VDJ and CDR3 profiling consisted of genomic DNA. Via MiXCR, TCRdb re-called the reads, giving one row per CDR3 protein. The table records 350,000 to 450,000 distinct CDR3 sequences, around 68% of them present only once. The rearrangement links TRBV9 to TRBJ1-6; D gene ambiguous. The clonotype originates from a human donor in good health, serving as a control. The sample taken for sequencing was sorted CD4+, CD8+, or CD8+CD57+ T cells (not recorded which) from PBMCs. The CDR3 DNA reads TGTGCCAGCAGCGCCCAGGCAATCCAAGCGACCCAGTACTTT. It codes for CASSAQAIQATQYF.